This T cell receptor beta chain was identified during a study of cytomegalovirus exposure and HLA in healthy donors (dated by TCRdb to about 2017). For the wider study: A later analysis indicated that the 130 or so validation repertoires were generated on the platform also employed for the 700 or so repertoires of the first cohort. The aim of the study was to test whether cataloging public T cell receptors could identify signatures of past pathogen exposure. Besides the first cohort of hundreds of subjects, a separate validation cohort made up of 120 different subjects was used. To predict cytomegalovirus infection status, the study combined high-throughput TCR immunosequencing, statistical association of individual TCRs with disease status, and machine learning. What the study reported, not specific to this receptor: The authors suggested that the approach could potentially be generalized to other disease states and immunological phenotypes. A later analysis lacked HLA typing for the validation cohort, so it scored co-occurrence in that cohort across all 110 or so repertoires. A few of the identified cytomegalovirus-associated TCR beta chains were confirmed in vitro to be specific for cytomegalovirus antigens. A total of 150 or so TCR beta chains were listed by the study as associated with cytomegalovirus. The classifier was reported to diagnose cytomegalovirus status with high specificity and sensitivity in both the original and validation cohorts. Most TCR sequences were observed very rarely across donors, whereas some public TCRs were present in many individuals. In a later analysis, TCRs clustered in the first cohort were found to also tend to co-occur in the 120 or so validation repertoires, with 90% to 95% of cluster scores above 0.

For this clone: Its antigen remains unidentified. No base quality information exists; no much larger clone differs at one position.

The donors were included in the validation cohort of 90 to 150 subjects, a group kept apart from the roughly 670-subject first cohort. For CDR1 and CDR2, the germline V gene lists SGHVS and FQNEAQ. V and J lose 5 bases and 2 bases, and a span of 15 bases separates them. From the cysteine up to the phenylalanine, the CDR3 has a length of 15 residues. Only the CDR3 DNA stays, 45 bases, in frame from base 1. The library was built by means of the immunoSEQ multiplex PCR assay. As for the authors' bioinformatics: A statistical classification framework was built to diagnose cytomegalovirus status from the catalog of TCR beta chain sequences. TCRdb took this table from immuneACCESS and kept in-frame rearrangements with V and J called. Such tables lack part of the clones; where checked against another copy, unresolved V genes explain under half of the gap, and the rest is unexplained. The V and J calls and clone size were taken over from that table, and D and trimming were inferred from the DNA. The sample table contains about 130,000 clones; only one count was recorded for about 90% of them. In total, the top ten clones hold about 3.7% of the sample.

In this chain, TRBV7-8 is recombined with TRBJ2-5; TRBD1 is a possible D gene, resting on 5 matching bases. This TCR derives from a man younger than 45 in good health and CMV-seronegative. The sequenced material came from PBMCs. The CDR3 corresponds to CASSRQTLFQETQYF. The DNA is TGTGCCAGCAGCCGACAGACGTTGTTTCAAGAGACCCAGTACTTC.